The clone carrying this T cell receptor beta chain has more than one count but fewer than ten. Its cognate antigen is unknown. J gave up 0 bases and V 4 bases, and 2 bases lay outside the gene matches. This CDR3 comprises 15 residues. Germline lookup yields CDR1 KGHSH and CDR2 LQKENI. The data are from a study of PD-1 blockade in mismatch repair-deficient tumors. Background on the study: Patients had roughly twelve mismatch repair-deficient cancer types, all previously treated and progressing.

Broader study findings: Tumor-resident clones, often undetectable pretreatment in blood, expanded then contracted after pembrolizumab.

Clones were read by immunoSEQ multiplex PCR, and TCRdb kept only the in-frame ones, dropping some. There are roughly 120,000 clones in the sample; about 80% occur only once, and roughly 4.5% lies in the top ten. Every patient had mismatch repair deficiency by PCR or immunohistochemistry. The TCR-sequenced patients were a few responders to pembrolizumab. The starting material was peripheral blood, obtained approximately 64 weeks after starting pembrolizumab. The receptor was derived from an adult with mismatch repair-deficient cancer. The chain combines TRBV18 with TRBJ2-3; 9 bases fit TRBD2. CDR3 residues: CASSRLAASTDTQYF. In nucleotides, the CDR3 is TGTGCCAGCTCACGACTAGCGGCTAGCACAGATACGCAGTATTTT.